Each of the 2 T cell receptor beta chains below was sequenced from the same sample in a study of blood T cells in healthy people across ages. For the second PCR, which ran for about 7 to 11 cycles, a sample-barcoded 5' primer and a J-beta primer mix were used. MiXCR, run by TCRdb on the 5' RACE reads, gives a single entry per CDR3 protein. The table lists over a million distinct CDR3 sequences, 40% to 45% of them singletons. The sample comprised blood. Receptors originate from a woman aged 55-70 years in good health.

The CDR3 loop reads CASSLAGTAAAFF. Here the CDR3 DNA reads TGCGCCAGCAGCTTGGCCGGGACAGCCGCAGCTTTCTTT. The V gene is TRBV5-1, the J gene TRBJ1-1; TRBD1 agrees at 7 bases. V lost 0 bases to trimming and J lost 10 bases; unmatched junction nucleotides: 6. Germline CDR1 and CDR2: SGHRS and YFSETQ. There are 13 residues in the CDR3.

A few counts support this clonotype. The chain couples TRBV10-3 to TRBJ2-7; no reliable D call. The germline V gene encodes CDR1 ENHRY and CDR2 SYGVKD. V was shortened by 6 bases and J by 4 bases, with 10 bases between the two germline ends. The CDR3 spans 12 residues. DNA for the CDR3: TGTGCCATCAGCTCGGAAGGGTACGAGCAGTACTTC. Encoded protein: CAISSEGYEQYF.